Listed below are T cell receptor beta chains from one sample, sequenced in a study of early T cells in non-severe SARS-CoV-2 infection. TCRdb analysed the 5' RACE reads with MiXCR anew, one entry per CDR3 protein. This sample yields about 34,000 distinct CDR3 sequences, of which about 6.5% are seen a single time; 7.6% belongs to the top ten. The specimen sequenced was whole blood. These receptors all come from an adult who was a healthcare worker with PCR-confirmed SARS-CoV-2 infection or an uninfected control (not recorded which). Each CDR3 is given with its conserved first and last residue. The D gene is left open where the match is weak. Expanded clones get a size class; other rows say once, few or many, or leave the size out.

clone size: many; D gene: TRBD2; V gene: TRBV6-5; J gene: TRBJ2-3; CDR3 protein: CASRSASGGSPSTDTQYF; CDR3 DNA: TGTGCCAGCAGGTCCGCTAGCGGGGGTTCCCCTAGCACAGATACGCAGTATTTT
clone size: many; D gene: NA; V gene: TRBV7-9; J gene: TRBJ2-5; CDR3 protein: CASSLRLLPPETQYF; CDR3 DNA: TGTGCCAGCAGCCTAAGGTTACTCCCGCCCGAGACCCAGTACTTC
clone size: many; D gene: TRBD1; V gene: TRBV7-2; J gene: TRBJ2-7; CDR3 protein: CASSLQGTGDYEQYF; CDR3 DNA: TGTGCCAGCAGCTTACAAGGGACAGGCGACTACGAGCAGTACTTC
clone size: many; D gene: TRBD1; V gene: TRBV28; J gene: TRBJ1-5; CDR3 protein: CAHGEQGSRQPQHF; CDR3 DNA: TGTGCCCACGGGGAACAGGGGAGCAGGCAGCCCCAGCATTTT
clone size: NA; D gene: NA; V gene: TRBV7-2; J gene: TRBJ2-7; CDR3 protein: CASSRDTFSYEQYF; CDR3 DNA: TGTGCCAGCAGCCGGGACACCTTCTCCTACGAGCAGTACTTC
clone size: many; D gene: NA; V gene: TRBV5-1; J gene: TRBJ2-3; CDR3 protein: CASSLKGDTDTQYF; CDR3 DNA: TGCGCCAGCAGCTTAAAGGGAGACACAGATACGCAGTATTTT
clone size: many; D gene: TRBD1; V gene: TRBV7-9; J gene: TRBJ1-2; CDR3 protein: CASRSPSRGQDYGYTF; CDR3 DNA: TGTGCCAGCAGATCTCCCAGCAGGGGGCAAGACTATGGCTACACCTTC
clone size: many; D gene: NA; V gene: TRBV20-1; J gene: TRBJ1-2; CDR3 protein: CSAYPGRGYGYTF; CDR3 DNA: TGCAGTGCCTACCCTGGGAGGGGTTATGGCTACACCTTC
clone size: few; D gene: TRBD1; V gene: TRBV6-1; J gene: TRBJ2-7; CDR3 protein: CASRTTGALFEQYF; CDR3 DNA: TGTGCCAGCAGGACGACAGGGGCCCTATTCGAGCAGTACTTC
clone size: few; D gene: NA; V gene: TRBV20-1; J gene: TRBJ2-3; CDR3 protein: CSAGLKTALLRTDTQYF; CDR3 DNA: TGCAGTGCTGGATTGAAGACTGCACTGCTCCGCACAGATACGCAGTATTTT
clone size: many; D gene: NA; V gene: TRBV3-1; J gene: TRBJ1-5; CDR3 protein: CASSQGIGQPQHF; CDR3 DNA: TGTGCCAGCAGCCAAGGAATCGGTCAGCCCCAGCATTTT
clone size: many; D gene: NA; V gene: TRBV29-1; J gene: TRBJ1-2; CDR3 protein: CSVVEGNGYTF; CDR3 DNA: TGCAGCGTTGTAGAGGGGAATGGCTACACCTTC